This section outlines one TCR beta chain sequence together with its context. TCRdb's copy holds only in-frame clones and misses some; the assay was immunoSEQ multiplex PCR. This sample has roughly 2,500,000 clones, with 93% found just once. The data derive from a study of shared clonotypes between healthy human individuals. The CDR3 extends over 14 amino acids. The V gene end was trimmed by 5 bases and the J gene end by 7 bases; junction bases not matched to a gene: 6. From germline, CDR1 is SGHAT and CDR2 FQNNGV. The chain is built from TRBV11-2 and TRBJ2-1, with 9 bases fitting TRBD2. This receptor was identified in a young man in good health. Some clones in this sample may be carry-over from other donors' samples. Sequencing was carried out using naive CD4+ T cells from PBMCs. As to subset: CD45RA+ positively selected. The CDR3 reads CASSPPAGGNEQFF. The CDR3 DNA reads as TGTGCCAGCAGCCCCCCCGCGGGAGGGAATGAGCAGTTCTTC.